This T cell receptor beta chain stems from a study of T cell repertoires in cytomegalovirus infection. MiXCR was run by TCRdb on the reads, yielding one entry per CDR3 protein. This table holds some 450,000 distinct CDR3 sequences, approximately 32% found once. Looked up from germline, CDR1 is SGHDT and CDR2 is YYEEEE. V shed 2 bases and J shed 4 bases, with 13 bases lying between them. This CDR3 has 15 amino acids. This rearrangement joins TRBV5-6 to TRBJ1-5; perhaps TRBD1 as D (5 bases). Sequencing input: PBMCs. The receptor comes from a human donor in good health (CMV status not recorded). Some clones in this sample may be carry-over from other donors' samples. Written as DNA, the CDR3 is TGTGCCAGCAGCTTTACTTCCGGGGGTAATCAGCCCCAGCATTTT. This sequence encodes CASSFTSGGNQPQHF.